These T cell receptor beta chains were read from a single sample in a study of cytomegalovirus exposure and HLA in healthy donors. Assay used: immunoSEQ multiplex PCR; TCRdb lists only in-frame clones, some missing. In the table there are 150,000 to 160,000 clones, 79% of which are singletons. The sample comprised PBMCs. The source is a man aged 25 to 40 in good health and CMV-seropositive. Both conserved end residues are part of each CDR3. Each record gives: clone size, V gene, J gene, D gene, CDR3 protein, CDR3 DNA. The D gene is left open where the match is weak. The size field is filled for only some rows; it gives once, few, many or a size class.

clone size: .
V gene: TRBV30
J gene: TRBJ2-5
D gene: .
CDR3 protein: CAWRPRRETQYF
CDR3 DNA: TGTGCCTGGAGACCCAGGAGGGAGACCCAGTACTTC

clone size: few
V gene: TRBV27
J gene: TRBJ1-2
D gene: TRBD1
CDR3 protein: CASGQGRVYGYTF
CDR3 DNA: TGTGCCAGCGGACAGGGGAGGGTCTATGGCTACACCTTC

clone size: .
V gene: TRBV29-1
J gene: TRBJ2-1
D gene: TRBD2
CDR3 protein: CSVEAGGYNEQFF
CDR3 DNA: TGCAGCGTTGAAGCGGGAGGTTACAATGAGCAGTTCTTC

clone size: .
V gene: TRBV27
J gene: TRBJ2-1
D gene: TRBD2
CDR3 protein: CASSLISGGRNEQFF
CDR3 DNA: TGTGCCAGCAGTTTAATCAGCGGGGGACGGAATGAGCAGTTCTTC

clone size: .
V gene: TRBV6-6
J gene: TRBJ2-1
D gene: .
CDR3 protein: CASSYSPNNEQFF
CDR3 DNA: TGTGCCAGCAGTTACTCCCCAAACAATGAGCAGTTCTTC

clone size: .
V gene: TRBV7-9
J gene: TRBJ1-2
D gene: .
CDR3 protein: CASSLKEADTF
CDR3 DNA: TGTGCCAGCAGCTTAAAGGAAGCGGACACCTTC

clone size: .
V gene: TRBV7-8
J gene: TRBJ1-1
D gene: .
CDR3 protein: CASSPDRSNTEAFF
CDR3 DNA: TGTGCCAGCAGCCCCGACAGATCGAACACTGAAGCTTTCTTT

clone size: .
V gene: TRBV12-5
J gene: TRBJ1-2
D gene: .
CDR3 protein: CASGTWSSLRGYTF
CDR3 DNA: TGTGCTAGTGGTACATGGTCGAGCCTCAGGGGCTACACCTTC

clone size: .
V gene: TRBV19
J gene: TRBJ2-2
D gene: .
CDR3 protein: CASSIGGRVAGELFF
CDR3 DNA: TGTGCCAGTAGTATAGGGGGCAGGGTTGCCGGGGAGCTGTTTTTT

clone size: few
V gene: TRBV28
J gene: TRBJ2-5
D gene: .
CDR3 protein: CASASGDRTSWWYF
CDR3 DNA: TGTGCCAGCGCCTCGGGGGACAGGACTAGTTGGTGGTACTTC

clone size: .
V gene: TRBV9
J gene: TRBJ2-3
D gene: TRBD2
CDR3 protein: CASSVAPSGVADTQYF
CDR3 DNA: TGTGCCAGCAGCGTTGCCCCGAGCGGGGTGGCAGATACGCAGTATTTT

clone size: .
V gene: TRBV5-6
J gene: TRBJ2-3
D gene: .
CDR3 protein: CASSSPQGSLITDTQYF
CDR3 DNA: TGTGCCAGCAGCTCCCCTCAGGGCTCACTGATCACAGATACGCAGTATTTT

clone size: few
V gene: TRBV4-3
J gene: TRBJ2-5
D gene: .
CDR3 protein: CASSQDFSGGLNQETQYF
CDR3 DNA: TGCGCCAGCAGCCAAGATTTTTCGGGGGGCCTTAACCAAGAGACCCAGTACTTC

clone size: .
V gene: TRBV29-1
J gene: TRBJ2-7
D gene: TRBD2
CDR3 protein: CSLTQRTSSYEQYF
CDR3 DNA: TGCAGCCTGACGCAACGGACTAGCTCCTACGAGCAGTACTTC

clone size: .
V gene: TRBV29-1
J gene: TRBJ1-4
D gene: .
CDR3 protein: CSVAIDEKLFF
CDR3 DNA: TGCAGCGTAGCCATTGATGAAAAACTGTTTTTT

clone size: .
V gene: TRBV7-8
J gene: TRBJ1-6
D gene: .
CDR3 protein: CASSLGSTNSPLHF
CDR3 DNA: TGTGCCAGCAGCTTGGGCAGCACAAATTCACCCCTCCACTTT

clone size: .
V gene: TRBV5-5
J gene: TRBJ1-2
D gene: .
CDR3 protein: CASSLGQPTFGYTF
CDR3 DNA: TGTGCCAGCAGCTTGGGACAGCCTACTTTTGGCTACACCTTC

clone size: .
V gene: TRBV30
J gene: TRBJ1-4
D gene: .
CDR3 protein: CAWSAGPAEKLFF
CDR3 DNA: TGTGCCTGGAGCGCGGGACCGGCTGAAAAACTGTTTTTT

clone size: few
V gene: TRBV10-3
J gene: TRBJ2-5
D gene: TRBD2
CDR3 protein: CAASGGTRGSQETQYF
CDR3 DNA: TGTGCCGCCTCCGGTGGGACTAGGGGAAGCCAAGAGACCCAGTACTTC

clone size: once
V gene: TRBV5-5
J gene: TRBJ1-4
D gene: TRBD1
CDR3 protein: CASRPGGGEKLFF
CDR3 DNA: TGTGCCAGCAGACCAGGGGGTGGGGAAAAACTGTTTTTT

clone size: .
V gene: TRBV29-1
J gene: TRBJ1-1
D gene: .
CDR3 protein: CSVGEIYTEAFF
CDR3 DNA: TGCAGCGTTGGCGAGATTTACACTGAAGCTTTCTTT

clone size: .
V gene: TRBV7-9
J gene: TRBJ1-1
D gene: .
CDR3 protein: CASSAALREVDTEAFF
CDR3 DNA: TGTGCCAGCAGCGCAGCCCTGAGGGAGGTCGACACTGAAGCTTTCTTT

clone size: .
V gene: TRBV18
J gene: TRBJ2-7
D gene: TRBD1
CDR3 protein: CASSFQTGGYEQYF
CDR3 DNA: TGTGCCAGCTCATTTCAGACAGGGGGCTACGAGCAGTACTTC

clone size: .
V gene: TRBV5-4
J gene: TRBJ2-6
D gene: TRBD2
CDR3 protein: CASSPMSGRLAGANVLTF
CDR3 DNA: TGTGCCAGCAGCCCGATGAGCGGGAGATTGGCTGGGGCCAACGTCCTGACTTTC

clone size: .
V gene: TRBV27
J gene: TRBJ1-5
D gene: .
CDR3 protein: CASSLAGSRGQPQHF
CDR3 DNA: TGTGCCAGCAGTTTGGCGGGGTCGCGGGGTCAGCCCCAGCATTTT

clone size: .
V gene: TRBV6-5
J gene: TRBJ1-2
D gene: .
CDR3 protein: CASSFGQYGYTF
CDR3 DNA: TGTGCCAGCAGCTTCGGACAGTATGGCTACACCTTC

clone size: .
V gene: TRBV7-2
J gene: TRBJ2-1
D gene: .
CDR3 protein: CASSFPPEVFEQFF
CDR3 DNA: TGTGCCAGCAGCTTCCCTCCGGAGGTTTTTGAGCAGTTCTTC

clone size: .
V gene: TRBV7-3
J gene: TRBJ2-5
D gene: .
CDR3 protein: CASSLLGGGRETQYF
CDR3 DNA: TGTGCCAGCAGCTTATTGGGGGGGGGCCGTGAGACCCAGTACTTC

clone size: .
V gene: TRBV5-4
J gene: TRBJ2-4
D gene: .
CDR3 protein: CASSKDRTKNIQYF
CDR3 DNA: TGTGCCAGCAGCAAAGACAGGACCAAAAACATTCAGTACTTC

clone size: .
V gene: TRBV6-1
J gene: TRBJ2-7
D gene: .
CDR3 protein: CASSDGPWEQYF
CDR3 DNA: TGTGCCAGCAGTGATGGGCCTTGGGAGCAGTACTTC

clone size: .
V gene: TRBV19
J gene: TRBJ1-5
D gene: TRBD1
CDR3 protein: CASSILGTGENQPQHF
CDR3 DNA: TGTGCCAGTAGTATACTAGGGACAGGGGAAAATCAGCCCCAGCATTTT

clone size: .
V gene: TRBV5-1
J gene: TRBJ1-1
D gene: .
CDR3 protein: CASSLNKNTEAFF
CDR3 DNA: TGCGCCAGCAGCTTGAACAAGAACACTGAAGCTTTCTTT

clone size: .
V gene: TRBV5-5
J gene: TRBJ2-3
D gene: .
CDR3 protein: CASSSRDTRLYTQYF
CDR3 DNA: TGTGCCAGCAGCTCTCGGGACACCCGATTGTATACGCAGTATTTT

clone size: .
V gene: TRBV6-5
J gene: TRBJ1-4
D gene: TRBD1
CDR3 protein: CASSYDIRGQKLFF
CDR3 DNA: TGTGCCAGCAGTTACGACATCAGGGGGCAAAAACTGTTTTTT

clone size: .
V gene: TRBV10-1
J gene: TRBJ1-1
D gene: .
CDR3 protein: CASSESWDWNTEAFF
CDR3 DNA: TGCGCCAGCAGTGAGTCATGGGACTGGAACACTGAAGCTTTCTTT

clone size: .
V gene: TRBV28
J gene: TRBJ2-7
D gene: .
CDR3 protein: CASSFSLAAYEQYF
CDR3 DNA: TGTGCCAGCAGTTTTTCGCTGGCGGCCTACGAGCAGTACTTC

clone size: .
V gene: TRBV27
J gene: TRBJ2-2
D gene: .
CDR3 protein: CASSFSREAGELFF
CDR3 DNA: TGTGCCAGCAGTTTTTCTAGGGAGGCCGGGGAGCTGTTTTTT

clone size: .
V gene: TRBV27
J gene: TRBJ2-3
D gene: TRBD1
CDR3 protein: CASSSLRGDTQYF
CDR3 DNA: TGTGCCAGCAGTTCCCTCAGGGGGGATACGCAGTATTTT

clone size: once
V gene: TRBV29-1
J gene: TRBJ2-3
D gene: .
CDR3 protein: CSVRGRGSTDTQYF
CDR3 DNA: TGCAGCGTTCGAGGACGGGGGAGCACAGATACGCAGTATTTT

clone size: few
V gene: TRBV5-1
J gene: TRBJ1-6
D gene: .
CDR3 protein: CASSLRVGQGGSPLHF
CDR3 DNA: TGCGCCAGCAGCTTACGGGTTGGCCAGGGAGGTTCACCCCTCCACTTT

clone size: .
V gene: TRBV7-9
J gene: TRBJ1-1
D gene: .
CDR3 protein: CASSPMGGEAFF
CDR3 DNA: TGTGCCAGCAGTCCAATGGGAGGCGAAGCTTTCTTT

clone size: .
V gene: TRBV2
J gene: TRBJ2-3
D gene: .
CDR3 protein: CASSEPLAGTDTQYF
CDR3 DNA: TGTGCCAGCAGTGAACCCTTAGCGGGCACAGATACGCAGTATTTT

clone size: .
V gene: TRBV7-9
J gene: TRBJ2-1
D gene: .
CDR3 protein: CSSSLFGGRGNEQFF
CDR3 DNA: TGTTCCAGCAGCTTGTTCGGGGGGCGAGGAAATGAGCAGTTCTTC

clone size: .
V gene: TRBV19
J gene: TRBJ1-1
D gene: .
CDR3 protein: CASRLTENTEAFF
CDR3 DNA: TGTGCCAGTAGACTGACAGAGAACACTGAAGCTTTCTTT

clone size: .
V gene: TRBV5-1
J gene: TRBJ2-1
D gene: .
CDR3 protein: CASSSPGGIRGNEQFF
CDR3 DNA: TGCGCCAGCAGCTCACCTGGTGGAATTCGGGGCAATGAGCAGTTCTTC

clone size: .
V gene: TRBV13
J gene: TRBJ2-7
D gene: TRBD1
CDR3 protein: CASSLGQLSYEQYF
CDR3 DNA: TGTGCCAGCAGCTTGGGACAGCTCTCCTACGAGCAGTACTTC

clone size: .
V gene: TRBV19
J gene: TRBJ1-1
D gene: .
CDR3 protein: CASSIPRQNTEAFF
CDR3 DNA: TGTGCCAGTAGTATTCCCAGGCAGAACACTGAAGCTTTCTTT

clone size: .
V gene: TRBV2
J gene: TRBJ1-4
D gene: .
CDR3 protein: CASTATNEKLFF
CDR3 DNA: TGTGCCAGCACTGCAACTAATGAAAAACTGTTTTTT

clone size: .
V gene: TRBV2
J gene: TRBJ1-5
D gene: .
CDR3 protein: CASRSPGDQPQHF
CDR3 DNA: TGTGCCAGCAGAAGCCCAGGGGACCAGCCCCAGCATTTT

clone size: .
V gene: TRBV5-1
J gene: TRBJ2-1
D gene: TRBD1
CDR3 protein: CASSSLTGTGVNEQFF
CDR3 DNA: TGCGCCAGCAGCTCACTAACCGGGACAGGGGTCAATGAGCAGTTCTTC

clone size: .
V gene: TRBV4-2
J gene: TRBJ2-6
D gene: TRBD1
CDR3 protein: CASSQAGQGGSGANVLTF
CDR3 DNA: TGTGCCAGCAGCCAAGCGGGACAGGGGGGCTCTGGGGCCAACGTCCTGACTTTC

clone size: .
V gene: TRBV7-6
J gene: TRBJ2-3
D gene: .
CDR3 protein: CASSLGAYTDTQYF
CDR3 DNA: TGTGCCAGCAGCTTAGGCGCCTACACAGATACGCAGTATTTT

clone size: few
V gene: TRBV19
J gene: TRBJ2-5
D gene: TRBD1
CDR3 protein: CASSTPGQKETQYF
CDR3 DNA: TGTGCCAGTAGTACTCCGGGACAGAAAGAGACCCAGTACTTC

clone size: .
V gene: TRBV7-6
J gene: TRBJ2-5
D gene: TRBD1
CDR3 protein: CASSYQWTGGGLAETQYF
CDR3 DNA: TGTGCCAGCAGCTATCAATGGACAGGGGGCGGACTAGCTGAGACCCAGTACTTC

clone size: .
V gene: TRBV18
J gene: TRBJ1-2
D gene: .
CDR3 protein: CASSPLAGDTSTYGYTF
CDR3 DNA: TGTGCCAGCTCACCACTTGCAGGGGATACCTCCACTTATGGCTACACCTTC

clone size: .
V gene: TRBV6-6
J gene: TRBJ2-1
D gene: TRBD2
CDR3 protein: CASRETSGRVNEQFF
CDR3 DNA: TGTGCCAGCAGGGAGACTAGCGGGAGGGTCAATGAGCAGTTCTTC

clone size: .
V gene: TRBV28
J gene: TRBJ2-7
D gene: TRBD2
CDR3 protein: CASSGRLAGVDEQYF
CDR3 DNA: TGTGCCAGCAGTGGTAGACTAGCGGGAGTAGACGAGCAGTACTTC

clone size: .
V gene: TRBV23-1
J gene: TRBJ2-7
D gene: .
CDR3 protein: CASSQLGRPDSPYEQYF
CDR3 DNA: TGCGCCAGCAGTCAATTGGGGCGGCCGGACAGTCCCTACGAGCAGTACTTC

clone size: .
V gene: TRBV6-1
J gene: TRBJ2-5
D gene: .
CDR3 protein: CASSEDFRAETQYF
CDR3 DNA: TGTGCCAGCAGTGAAGATTTCAGGGCCGAGACCCAGTACTTC